The 11 T cell receptor beta chains listed next were all sequenced from one sample in a study of cytomegalovirus exposure and HLA in healthy donors. The PCR contained 60 Vbeta and 13 Jbeta primers. Profiling relied on immunoSEQ multiplex PCR, and the TCRdb table lists in-frame clones only, not all of them. Counted here are roughly 220,000 clones, approximately 70% occurring once; the ten biggest clones make up around 2.6%. Sequencing was performed on PBMCs. These receptors were obtained from a man in his forties in good health and CMV-seropositive.

The gene calls are TRBV7-9 and TRBJ2-3, with a weak D call TRBD1 (6 bases). The V end was cut by 3 bases, the J end by 3 bases, with 13 bases between. Per germline, CDR1 SEHNR and CDR2 FQNEAQ (reference sequence). The CDR3 length is 15 residues. CDR3 nucleotide sequence: TGTGCCAGCAGCTTCCTTGGGGGCGGAACAGATACGCAGTATTTT. Translation gives CASSFLGGGTDTQYF. The entire variable domain, with the rest obtained from reference TRBV7-9 and TRBJ2-3, is as follows: DTGVSQNPRHKITKRGQNVTFRCDPISEHNRLYWYRQTLGQGPEFLTYFQNEAQLEKSRLLSDRFSAERPKGSFSTLEIQRTEQGDSAMYLCASSFLGGGTDTQYFGPGTRLTVL.

The genes are TRBV28 and TRBJ1-5; 9 bases are shared with TRBD1. The CDR3 is 15 residues long. J was trimmed by 4 bases and V by 5 bases; bases with no gene match: 6. Germline values: CDR1 MDHEN, CDR2 SYDVKM. DNA for the CDR3: TGTGCCAGCAGTCTCACAGGGGGCTCGAATCAGCCCCAGCATTTT. This gives the protein CASSLTGGSNQPQHF.

The chain combines TRBV9 with TRBJ1-2; D is perhaps TRBD1 (6 bases). The CDR3 has 15 residues. The V end lost 0 bases, the J end lost 3 bases, and 12 bases lay between the germline ends. Per the germline V gene, CDR1 is SGDLS and CDR2 is YYNGEE. The CDR3 DNA is TGTGCCAGCAGCGTAGGTATACAGGGTGACTATGGCTACACCTTC. Translating gives CASSVGIQGDYGYTF.

The rearrangement links TRBV4-1 to TRBJ2-3; the D gene is possibly TRBD1 (7 bases). Germline assignment: CDR1 MGHRA and CDR2 YSYEKL. There are 21 residues in the CDR3. The V end was cut by 1 base, the J end by 5 bases, with 31 bases between. CDR3 amino acids: CASSQVIGDFQGGRNGDTQYF. The CDR3 region has the DNA TGCGCCAGCAGCCAAGTGATAGGGGACTTTCAGGGGGGCCGCAACGGAGATACGCAGTATTTT.

In this sample, this clone turned up a few times. The rearrangement joins TRBV5-1 to TRBJ2-2; 9 nucleotides line up with TRBD1. This CDR3 comprises 17 residues. Germline CDR1 is SGHRS and CDR2 is YFSETQ. The V and J ends lost 4 bases and 6 bases, in that order; junction bases with no gene match: 13. The CDR3 protein is CASSLYSGTGMAGELFF. The CDR3 DNA is TGCGCCAGCAGCCTGTATTCCGGGACAGGGATGGCCGGGGAGCTGTTTTTT.

The chain joins TRBV6-6 to TRBJ1-1, with D possibly being TRBD1 (5 bases). The germline V gene encodes CDR1 MNHNY and CDR2 SVGAGI (reference sequence). Trimming pared 6 bases from V and 1 base from J, leaving 15 bases between. CDR3 length equals 15 residues. CDR3 protein: CASSTNGHPNTEAFF. The CDR3 DNA follows: TGTGCCAGCAGCACAAACGGACACCCGAACACTGAAGCTTTCTTT.

The chain carries TRBV7-8 and TRBJ2-5; 7 bases map to TRBD1. The CDR3 consists of 14 residues. The germline V gene has CDR1 SGHVS and CDR2 FQNEAQ. V dropped 4 bases and J dropped 0; count of bases not matched to a gene: 2. The CDR3 DNA sequence: TGTGCCAGCAGCTCGGGACAGAACCAAGAGACCCAGTACTTC. It translates to CASSSGQNQETQYF.

The V call is TRBV5-6, the J call TRBJ1-2, with 9 bases that match TRBD1. This CDR3 comprises 16 residues. V trimming: 0 bases; J trimming: 0 bases; junction bases outside the gene matches: 3. Germline CDR1 and CDR2: SGHDT and YYEEEE. The CDR3 DNA reads TGTGCCAGCAGCTTGGATAGACAGGGGGCTAACTATGGCTACACCTTC. It yields the protein CASSLDRQGANYGYTF.

This clone showed up just a few times. The chain employs TRBV30 and TRBJ1-2; D gene ambiguous. Germline loops: CDR1 GTSNPN, CDR2 SVGIG (reference sequence). The CDR3 totals 16 residues. V was cut by 5 bases and J by 1 base, with 20 bases left in between. CDR3 coding DNA: TGTGCCTGGCACCCGTCTTCGGGGTCTGGTAACTATGGCTACACCTTC. Encoded protein: CAWHPSSGSGNYGYTF.

This clone has more than one count but fewer than ten. This chain joins TRBV2 and TRBJ2-2; D gene uncertain. Trimming removed 7 bases at V and 2 bases at J, with 11 bases between. The CDR3 loop spans 14 amino acids. The germline gives CDR1 SNHLY, CDR2 FYNNEI. This CDR3 is CASKPRVNTGELFF. DNA for the CDR3: TGTGCCAGCAAGCCTCGCGTAAACACCGGGGAGCTGTTTTTT. The full variable domain, its missing parts supplied by reference TRBV2 and TRBJ2-2, is EPEVTQTPSHQVTQMGQEVILRCVPISNHLYFYWYRQILGQKVEFLVSFYNNEISEKSEIFDDQFSVERPDGSNFTLKIRSTKLEDSAMYFCASKPRVNTGELFFGEGSRLTVL.

The chain joins TRBV6-1 to TRBJ2-7; possible D gene TRBD2, 7 bases. This CDR3 contains 13 residues. CDR1 and CDR2 from the germline V gene are MNHNS and SASEGT. CDR3 in amino acids: CLTREGGRYEQYF. As DNA, the CDR3 is TGTCTCACAAGGGAGGGGGGGCGCTACGAGCAGTACTTC.